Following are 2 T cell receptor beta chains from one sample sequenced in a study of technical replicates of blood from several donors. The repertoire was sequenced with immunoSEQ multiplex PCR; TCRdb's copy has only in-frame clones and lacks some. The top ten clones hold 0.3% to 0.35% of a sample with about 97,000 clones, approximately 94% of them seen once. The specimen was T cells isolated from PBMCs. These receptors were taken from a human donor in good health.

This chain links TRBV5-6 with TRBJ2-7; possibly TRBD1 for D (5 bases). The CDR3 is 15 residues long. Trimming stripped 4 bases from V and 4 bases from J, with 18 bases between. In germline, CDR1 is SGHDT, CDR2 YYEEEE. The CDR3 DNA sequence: TGTGCCAGCAGCCCAGACAGATCCCTTTTGTACGAGCAGTACTTC. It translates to CASSPDRSLLYEQYF.

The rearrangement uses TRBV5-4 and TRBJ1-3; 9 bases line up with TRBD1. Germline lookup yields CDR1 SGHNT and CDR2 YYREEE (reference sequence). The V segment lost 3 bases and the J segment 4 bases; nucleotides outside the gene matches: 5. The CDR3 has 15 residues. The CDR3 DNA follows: TGTGCCAGCAGCTATGGGGACAGGGTCGGAAACACCATATATTTT. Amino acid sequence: CASSYGDRVGNTIYF.